These 27 T cell receptor beta chains share one sample of origin, sequenced in a study of a mutant IDH1 vaccine in newly diagnosed glioma. Time point here: week 35, safety follow-up. Every vaccine dose comprised 300 ug of mutant IDH1 20-mer peptide plus topical imiquimod. No antigen is known for these receptors. The assay was immunoSEQ multiplex PCR, and TCRdb's table has in-frame clones only and misses some. The profile covers tens of thousands of clones, with 70% to 85% appearing a single time and 15% to 17% taken by the ten largest. The sample here was PBMCs, taken from a glioma patient whose treatment included an IDH1 peptide vaccine. The receptors shown here come from a man younger than 40 with glioma.

This clone was recorded once. The V and J genes are TRBV29-1 and TRBJ2-1, with no clear D. Germline CDR1 is SQVTM and CDR2 is ANQGSEA. V dropped 7 bases and J dropped 7 bases, with 11 bases sitting between them. CDR3 size: 11 residues. The CDR3 here is CSGPRGNEQFF. For the CDR3, the DNA is TGCAGCGGTCCTCGCGGAAATGAGCAGTTCTTC.

The chain joins TRBV4-1 to TRBJ2-3; 7 positions match TRBD2. Germline-derived CDR1 and CDR2 are MGHRA and YSYEKL. The CDR3 consists of 16 residues. With V trimmed by 5 bases and J by 4 bases, 12 bases remained unmatched. CDR3 nucleotides: TGCGCCAGCAGCGCTTTTTCACCGGGGGGAGCAGATACGCAGTATTTT. It codes for CASSAFSPGGADTQYF.

The chain links TRBV30 to TRBJ2-7; the match to TRBD1 covers 10 bases. The CDR3 extends over 14 amino acids. V lost 2 bases, J lost 3 bases, and 4 bases stayed unmatched. Germline-derived CDR1 and CDR2 are GTSNPN and SVGIG (reference sequence). The CDR3 here is CAWSWDRGYYEQYF. CDR3 in DNA: TGTGCCTGGAGTTGGGACAGGGGATACTACGAGCAGTACTTC.

This chain uses TRBV7-9 with TRBJ2-7; 9 bases fit TRBD1. Germline V gene lookup returns CDR1 SEHNR and CDR2 FQNEAQ (reference sequence). This CDR3 has 15 residues. The J segment lost 4 bases and the V segment lost 5 bases, leaving 9 bases of the junction unmatched. CDR3 loop: CASSLRDRVGYEQYF. In nucleotides, the CDR3 is TGTGCCAGCAGCCTGAGGGACAGGGTTGGGTACGAGCAGTACTTC.

This CDR3 reads CASSGSGLQETQYF. CDR3 nucleotides: TGCGCCAGCAGCGGTAGCGGACTTCAAGAGACCCAGTACTTC. This chain joins TRBV5-1 and TRBJ2-5, with D possibly being TRBD2 (6 bases). The CDR3 is 14 residues long. Trimming removed 4 bases from V and 2 bases from J, with 12 bases in between. Germline V gene sequence: CDR1 SGHRS, CDR2 YFSETQ.

The chain couples TRBV4-2 to TRBJ1-5; D may be TRBD1 (5 bases). CDR1 LGHNA and CDR2 YNFKEQ come from the germline V gene. The CDR3 totals 19 residues. Trimming stripped 1 base from V and 2 bases from J, with 21 bases between. The CDR3 loop is CASSQVGGMGSGRNQPQHF. The CDR3 region has the DNA TGTGCCAGCAGCCAAGTCGGGGGGATGGGGTCGGGGCGCAATCAGCCCCAGCATTTT.

This clone was found once. The rearrangement links TRBV5-6 to TRBJ1-3, with D possibly TRBD1 on 5 matching bases. The CDR3 covers 15 residues. Germline loops: CDR1 SGHDT, CDR2 YYEEEE. The V gene lost 1 base and the J gene lost 9 bases, with 17 bases spanning the gap. As DNA, the CDR3 is TGTGCCAGCAGCTTGCGACAGACTCCCTTGGGCACCATATATTTT. Residues: CASSLRQTPLGTIYF.

J is TRBJ2-1 and V is TRBV5-1, with D possibly called TRBD1 or TRBD2 (5 bases each). The CDR3 contains 14 residues. Germline V gene sequence: CDR1 SGHRS, CDR2 YFSETQ. With 3 bases removed from V and 3 bases from J, the gap between germline ends came to 10 bases. The CDR3 sequence is CASSWGPVYNEQFF. CDR3 coding DNA: TGCGCCAGCAGCTGGGGACCAGTCTACAATGAGCAGTTCTTC. The full variable domain, its missing parts supplied by reference TRBV5-1 and TRBJ2-1, is KAGVTQTPRYLIKTRGQQVTLSCSPISGHRSVSWYQQTPGQGLQFLFEYFSETQRNKGNFPGRFSGRQFSNSRSEMNVSTLELGDSALYLCASSWGPVYNEQFFGPGTRLTVL.

The genes are TRBV30 and TRBJ1-5, with a weak D call TRBD1 (5 bases). The length of the CDR3 is 15 residues. Germline V CDR1 and CDR2: GTSNPN, SVGIG (reference sequence). Trimming shortened V by 3 bases and J by 0 bases, and 12 bases separated the two germline ends. This chain's CDR3 is CAWSAGTYSNQPQHF. The CDR3 DNA reads as TGTGCCTGGAGCGCCGGGACTTATAGCAATCAGCCCCAGCATTTT.

The chain combines TRBV29-1 with TRBJ2-1; the match to TRBD2 covers 11 bases. Germline CDR1 is SQVTM and CDR2 is ANQGSEA. There are 11 residues in the CDR3. V was pared by 4 bases and J by 12 bases, with 2 bases of the junction left unmatched. The CDR3 coding sequence is TGCAGCGTTGTAGCGGGAGGGTCGCAGTTCTTC. Its protein product is CSVVAGGSQFF.

J is TRBJ1-1 and V is TRBV7-2; tentatively, D is TRBD1 (6 bases). Trimming took off 1 base at V and 10 bases at J, with 10 bases between the two ends. Germline V gene lookup returns CDR1 SGHTA and CDR2 FQGNSA. This CDR3 has 12 residues. CDR3 region: CASSLGGLGAFF. In DNA, the CDR3 is TGTGCCAGCAGCTTAGGGGGGCTCGGAGCTTTCTTT.

V usage is TRBV19 and J usage is TRBJ1-4; D remains unclear. The CDR3 loop spans 15 amino acids. V lost 2 bases to trimming and J lost 7 bases, with 14 bases between them. CDR1 LNHDA and CDR2 SQIVND come from the germline V gene (reference sequence). CDR3 DNA: TGTGCCAGTAGTATACCGGGGAGGAGCGGTGAAAAACTGTTTTTT. Residues: CASSIPGRSGEKLFF.

V gene TRBV25-1 combines with J gene TRBJ1-1; D is perhaps TRBD1 (6 bases). Trimming pared 7 bases from V and 4 bases from J, leaving 19 bases between. Germline values: CDR1 MGHDK, CDR2 SYGVNS. The CDR3 is 15 residues long. The CDR3 coding sequence is TGTGCCAGCACATCCTCAGGGGAGGGGGTCACTGAAGCTTTCTTT. Amino acids: CASTSSGEGVTEAFF.

The chain employs TRBV18 and TRBJ1-1, with 9 bases aligning to TRBD1. CDR3 length: 16 residues. Germline values: CDR1 KGHSH, CDR2 LQKENI. The V and J ends lost 3 bases and 0 bases, in that order; junction bases with no gene match: 5. CDR3 protein: CASSPGTGTMNTEAFF. The CDR3 DNA is TGTGCCAGCTCACCTGGGACAGGGACTATGAACACTGAAGCTTTCTTT.

The V gene is TRBV6-5, the J gene TRBJ2-7; D remains unclear. The CDR3 covers 14 residues. Germline V CDR1 and CDR2: MNHEY, SVGAGI. V shed 5 bases and J shed 0 bases, with 11 bases lying between them. CDR3 sequence: CASSTRRVSYEQYF. In nucleotides, the CDR3 is TGTGCCAGCAGTACCAGACGGGTCTCCTACGAGCAGTACTTC.

This clone was seen only a few times. The rearrangement links TRBV2 to TRBJ2-7; 14 bases line up with TRBD2. This CDR3 contains 13 residues. V was pared by 10 bases and J by 5 bases, with 4 bases of the junction left unmatched. The germline CDR1 and CDR2 sequences are SNHLY and FYNNEI. The CDR3 bases are TGTGCCAAGGGGACTAGCGGGAGCAACGAGCAGTACTTC. It encodes CAKGTSGSNEQYF.

J is TRBJ1-3 and V is TRBV29-1, with D possibly TRBD1 on 6 matching bases. Germline V gene lookup returns CDR1 SQVTM and CDR2 ANQGSEA. The CDR3 sequence is 12 residues long. Trimming pared 3 bases from V and 8 bases from J, leaving 11 bases between. This CDR3 is CSVETGSDTIYF. The CDR3 nucleotides are TGCAGCGTTGAGACAGGCTCGGACACCATATATTTT.

This chain uses TRBV5-8 with TRBJ2-7, with 9 bases fitting TRBD2. CDR1 is SGHTS, CDR2 YDEGEE, per germline. CDR3 length: 15 residues. Trimming at V came to 4 bases and at J to 0 bases, leaving 5 bases not matched to a gene. The CDR3 sequence: CASSRTSGPSYEQYF. CDR3 bases: TGTGCCAGCAGCCGCACTAGCGGGCCCTCCTACGAGCAGTACTTC.

Only a few counts were recorded for this clone. The chain links TRBV10-3 to TRBJ1-1; D might be TRBD1 (5 bases). Between the trimmed V and J ends, which lost 4 bases and 1 base, there was a span of 13 bases. The V gene's germline CDR1 is ENHRY and CDR2 SYGVKD. This CDR3 is built from 15 residues. The CDR3 coding sequence is TGTGCCATCAGTGGACCCGGGACGCAGAACACTGAAGCTTTCTTT. Protein sequence: CAISGPGTQNTEAFF.

The rearrangement uses TRBV10-3 and TRBJ2-7; D might be TRBD1 or TRBD2, each matching 5 bases. Germline CDR1 is ENHRY and CDR2 is SYGVKD. Trimming shortened V by 0 bases and J by 5 bases, and 11 bases separated the two germline ends. The CDR3 is 14 residues long. CDR3 amino acids: CAISESIRGDEQYF. As DNA, the CDR3 is TGTGCCATCAGTGAGTCGATTCGGGGCGACGAGCAGTACTTC.

This clone occurred once. The V call is TRBV5-1, the J call TRBJ2-5, with TRBD2 as a possible D gene (6 bases). CDR3 length: 13 amino acids. Germline-derived CDR1 and CDR2 are SGHRS and YFSETQ. The ends were cut back, 5 bases at V and 4 bases at J, with 12 bases in the middle. CDR3 sequence: CASRPDYRETQYF. The CDR3 DNA is TGCGCCAGCAGGCCGGACTACCGAGAGACCCAGTACTTC.

This clone is a singleton in its sample. CDR3 residues: CASSLGTASGETQYF. In nucleotides, the CDR3 is TGTGCCAGCAGCCTCGGGACTGCGTCGGGGGAGACCCAGTACTTC. The chain is built from TRBV7-9 and TRBJ2-5; D is possibly TRBD2 (6 bases). Germline V gene data show CDR1 as SEHNR and CDR2 as FQNEAQ (reference sequence). With 5 bases removed from V and 5 bases from J, the gap between germline ends came to 18 bases. The CDR3 is made up of 15 amino acids.

This CDR3 is CAWNQGRFTEAFF. Written as DNA, the CDR3 is TGTGCCTGGAACCAAGGGAGGTTCACTGAAGCTTTCTTT. The J gene is TRBJ1-1, the V gene TRBV30; D unclear. CDR1 is GTSNPN and CDR2 is SVGIG in the germline V gene (reference sequence). There are 13 residues in the CDR3. V was shortened by 4 bases and J by 4 bases, with 13 bases between the two germline ends.

The rearrangement links TRBV14 to TRBJ2-7; 13 nucleotides agree with TRBD2. Germline CDR1 SGHDN, CDR2 FVKESK. The trim removed 4 bases at V and 6 bases at J, leaving 6 bases unmatched. The CDR3 consists of 15 residues. This chain's CDR3 is CASSPLAGGPGEQYF. The CDR3 DNA sequence: TGTGCCAGCAGCCCACTAGCGGGAGGGCCGGGCGAGCAGTACTTC.

The rearrangement uses TRBV5-1 and TRBJ1-1, with D possibly being TRBD1 (5 bases). The CDR3 extends over 16 amino acids. The V gene's germline CDR1 is SGHRS and CDR2 YFSETQ. V was trimmed by 0 bases and J by 0 bases, leaving 12 bases between them. The CDR3 coding sequence is TGCGCCAGCAGCTTGGTGGGGGTGGAGTTGAACACTGAAGCTTTCTTT. Protein product: CASSLVGVELNTEAFF. Based on the CDR3 plus reference TRBV5-1 and TRBJ1-1, the full variable domain is KAGVTQTPRYLIKTRGQQVTLSCSPISGHRSVSWYQQTPGQGLQFLFEYFSETQRNKGNFPGRFSGRQFSNSRSEMNVSTLELGDSALYLCASSLVGVELNTEAFFGQGTRLTVV.

The chain combines TRBV2 with TRBJ1-2; 9 nucleotides align to TRBD1. The CDR3 consists of 15 residues. Germline CDR1 and CDR2: SNHLY and FYNNEI. V lost 6 bases to trimming and J lost 4 bases; unmatched junction nucleotides: 9. The CDR3 nucleotides read TGTGCCAGCAGCCGGGACAGGGTGATCCGCTATGGCTACACCTTC. Residues: CASSRDRVIRYGYTF.

The chain's CDR3 is CASSLAGTGHEKLFF. The CDR3 DNA is TGTGCCAGCAGCTTGGCCGGGACAGGGCATGAAAAACTGTTTTTT. This rearrangement joins TRBV5-4 to TRBJ1-4, with TRBD1 identical over 9 bases. Germline V gene lookup returns CDR1 SGHNT and CDR2 YYREEE (reference sequence). The CDR3 has 15 amino acids. The ends lost 0 bases at V and 6 bases at J; junction bases unmatched: 3.